What follows are 2 T cell receptor beta chains derived from one specimen sequenced in a study of metastatic and nonmetastatic thyroid tumors. TCRdb ran MiXCR on the PCR reads. The sample yields just over 20,000 clones, 10% to 15% seen once. Thyroid surgery was preceded by no treatment in any patient. Sequencing used blood. The receptor set was obtained from a female donor with papillary thyroid cancer or a benign thyroid nodule (not recorded which). Some clones in this sample may be carry-over from other donors' samples.

This clone has at least ten counts. V usage is TRBV9 and J usage is TRBJ2-7, with D perhaps being TRBD1 or TRBD2 (5 bases each). Germline V CDR1 and CDR2: SGDLS, YYNGEE. V was pared by 0 bases and J by 5 bases, with 12 bases between. This CDR3 has 14 amino acids. The CDR3 sequence: CASSVGGERDEQYF. In DNA, the CDR3 is TGTGCCAGCAGCGTAGGAGGGGAAAGGGACGAGCAGTACTTC.

This clone was picked up a small number of times. This sequence may be a read error, since a much larger clone differs from it by one base. The sample carries other DNA sequences with the same CDR3. The chain carries TRBV7-9 and TRBJ2-7, with D maybe TRBD2 (6 bases). Germline V gene sequence: CDR1 SEHNR, CDR2 FQNEAQ (reference sequence). The CDR3 consists of 15 residues. The CDR3 here is CASSPTDGSSYEQYF. CDR3 in DNA: TGCGCCAGCAGCCCAACGGACGGGAGCTCCTACGAGCAGTACTTC.